The 19 T cell receptor beta chains in this list originate from one sample, sequenced in a study of Ad26.COV2.S vaccination and SARS-CoV-2 variants. Assay: immunoSEQ multiplex PCR; the TCRdb copy retains only in-frame clones and omits some. The sample consists of 300,000 to 400,000 clones, roughly 90% of them appearing once. Indicated treatment: roughly 20 received Ad26.COV2.S at low or high dose, single or two shots; 5 received placebo; per-sample allocation not given. Samples analyzed were those drawn on day 63 after the first vaccine or placebo injection. The source material was peripheral blood, sampled in a trial of Ad26.COV2.S vaccine versus placebo. These receptors were obtained from a person between 18 and 60 years old who received the Ad26.COV2.S COVID-19 vaccine or a placebo.

This clone occurred many times. The genes are TRBV4-3 and TRBJ1-2, with TRBD1 as a possible D gene (5 bases). Germline V gives CDR1 LGHNA, CDR2 YSLEER. CDR3 length: 17 residues. Trimming left V 1 base short and J 9 bases short, with 24 bases between. CDR3 in amino acids: CASSQAFSPTVRMSYTF. CDR3 DNA sequence: TGCGCCAGCAGCCAAGCCTTTTCCCCGACAGTTAGGATGAGCTACACCTTC.

The chain combines TRBV6-5 with TRBJ1-1, with 7 bases fitting TRBD1. There are 12 residues in the CDR3. Germline CDR1 MNHEY, CDR2 SVGAGI. Trimming took 9 bases from V and 4 from J; bases not matched to a gene: 5. CDR3 protein: CASDRVATEAFF. In DNA, the CDR3 is TGTGCCAGTGACAGGGTGGCCACTGAAGCTTTCTTT.

CDR3 residues: CASSLRLAGLDEQFF. DNA for the CDR3: TGTGCCAGCAGTTTACGACTAGCGGGCCTGGATGAGCAGTTCTTC. This chain connects TRBV6-2 or TRBV6-3 to TRBJ2-1; 10 bases map to TRBD2. Germline CDR1 and CDR2: MNHEY and SVGEGT. This CDR3 is built from 15 residues. V lost 4 bases and J lost 8; bases outside the gene matches: 8.

The gene calls are TRBV19 and TRBJ1-6; 8 bases are shared with TRBD1. Germline-derived CDR1 and CDR2 are LNHDA and SQIVND (reference sequence). This CDR3 spans 13 amino acids. Trimming took 5 bases from V and 6 from J; bases not matched to a gene: 0. CDR3 in amino acids: CASSGQGNSPLHF. In DNA, the CDR3 is TGTGCCAGTAGTGGACAGGGTAATTCACCCCTCCACTTT. The full variable domain, its missing parts supplied by reference TRBV19 and TRBJ1-6, is DGGITQSPKYLFRKEGQNVTLSCEQNLNHDAMYWYRQDPGQGLRLIYYSQIVNDFQKGDIAEGYSVSREKKESFPLTVTSAQKNPTAFYLCASSGQGNSPLHFGNGTRLTVT.

J is TRBJ2-7 and V is TRBV25-1, with D uncertain. The germline CDR1 and CDR2 sequences are MGHDK and SYGVNS. Deletions cut 1 base from V and 0 bases from J, with 10 bases between. The CDR3 is 15 amino acids. CDR3 in amino acids: CASSEFPERSYEQYF. The DNA of the CDR3 is TGTGCCAGCAGTGAATTCCCCGAACGCTCCTACGAGCAGTACTTC.

The gene calls are TRBV5-8 and TRBJ1-1; D possibly corresponds to TRBD1 (5 bases). This CDR3 is 11 amino acids long. V was pared by 4 bases and J by 10 bases, with 11 bases between. Per germline, CDR1 SGHTS and CDR2 YDEGEE. The CDR3 loop reads CASSPAGGAFF. The CDR3 region has the DNA TGTGCCAGCAGCCCGGCGGGGGGAGCTTTCTTT. The full variable domain, its missing parts supplied by reference TRBV5-8 and TRBJ1-1, is EAGVTQSPTHLIKTRGQQATLRCSPISGHTSVYWYQQALGLGLQFLLWYDEGEERNRGNFPPRFSGRQFPNYSSELNVNALELEDSALYLCASSPAGGAFFGQGTRLTVV.

The chain joins TRBV25-1 to TRBJ1-3, with D perhaps matching TRBD1 (6 bases). V gave up 1 base and J gave up 0 bases, with 10 bases separating them. The CDR3 is 16 residues long. The germline gives CDR1 MGHDK, CDR2 SYGVNS. CDR3 DNA: TGTGCCAGCAGTGAATCGTTAGGGGGCTCTGGAAACACCATATATTTT. It translates to CASSESLGGSGNTIYF.

CDR3 residues: CASSLALLAGGYNEQFF. The DNA of the CDR3 is TGTGCCAGCAGCTTAGCCCTGCTAGCGGGAGGTTACAATGAGCAGTTCTTC. This sequence joins TRBV7-2 and TRBJ2-1, with TRBD2 matching 11 bases. Germline V gene lookup returns CDR1 SGHTA and CDR2 FQGNSA. The junction had 5 bases not matched to a gene; V was cut back by 0 bases and J by 4 bases. The CDR3 spans 17 residues. The complete variable domain, with remaining parts taken from reference TRBV7-2 and TRBJ2-1, reads GAGVSQSPSNKVTEKGKDVELRCDPISGHTALYWYRQSLGQGLEFLIYFQGNSAPDKSGLPSDRFSAERTGGSVSTLTIQRTQQEDSAVYLCASSLALLAGGYNEQFFGPGTRLTVL.

The rearrangement uses TRBV7-8 and TRBJ1-5; D not certain. The CDR3 sequence is 15 residues long. CDR1 SGHVS and CDR2 FQNEAQ come from the germline V gene. V dropped 3 bases and J dropped 4 bases, with 13 bases sitting between them. This chain's CDR3 is CASSLYEGLNQPQHF. CDR3 coding DNA: TGTGCCAGCAGCTTGTACGAAGGCCTTAATCAGCCCCAGCATTTT.

The chain's CDR3 is CASSLPPAKNIQYF. CDR3 bases: TGTGCCAGCAGTTTACCTCCAGCCAAAAACATTCAGTACTTC. The V call is TRBV28, the J call TRBJ2-4; D unclear. The germline CDR1 and CDR2 sequences are MDHEN and SYDVKM. There are 14 residues in the CDR3. V lost 2 bases and J lost 0, with 5 bases in between.

In this sample, this clone turned up once. The rearrangement links TRBV19 to TRBJ1-5; 8 nucleotides line up with TRBD1. The CDR3 runs to 15 residues. Germline assignment: CDR1 LNHDA and CDR2 SQIVND (reference sequence). Trimming took 5 bases from V and 5 from J; bases not matched to a gene: 8. As DNA, the CDR3 is TGTGCCAGTAGTCCGGCCGGCAGGGGGCATCAGCCCCAGCATTTT. This gives the protein CASSPAGRGHQPQHF.

The rearrangement joins TRBV5-1 to TRBJ1-5; no definite D call. V was cut by 2 bases and J by 0 bases, with 9 bases left in between. From germline, CDR1 is SGHRS and CDR2 YFSETQ. This CDR3 has 15 residues. The CDR3 spells CASSFSGNSNQPQHF. Here the CDR3 DNA reads TGCGCCAGCAGCTTTTCGGGAAATAGCAATCAGCCCCAGCATTTT.

The rearrangement joins TRBV15 to TRBJ2-3, with D possibly called TRBD1 or TRBD2 (7 bases each). Germline values: CDR1 LNHNV, CDR2 YYDKDF (reference sequence). Deletions cut 1 base from V and 3 bases from J, with 20 bases between. The CDR3 has 18 amino acids. The CDR3 nucleotides are TGTGCCACCAGCAGAGGAGGGGGCGGGAGAGGAGGAACAGATACGCAGTATTTT. Translated: CATSRGGGGRGGTDTQYF.

The chain combines TRBV6-2 or TRBV6-3 with TRBJ1-2; D is unresolved. Between the trimmed V and J ends, which lost 1 base and 4 bases, there was a span of 10 bases. The CDR3 covers 14 residues. The V gene's germline CDR1 is MNHEY and CDR2 SVGEGT. In nucleotides, the CDR3 is TGTGCCAGCAGTTACTTTCCCTCCTCCTATGGCTACACCTTC. Protein product: CASSYFPSSYGYTF.

This sequence joins TRBV27 and TRBJ1-5, with 10 bases aligning to TRBD1. The CDR3 runs 17 residues. J was trimmed by 7 bases and V by 6 bases; bases with no gene match: 15. The germline gives CDR1 MNHEY, CDR2 SMNVEV (reference sequence). CDR3 sequence: CASRPSSGTGESQPQHF. The CDR3 DNA sequence: TGTGCCAGCAGGCCCAGCAGCGGGACAGGGGAAAGCCAGCCCCAGCATTTT.

V gene TRBV7-9 combines with J gene TRBJ2-3, with D tentatively TRBD2 (6 bases). CDR3 size: 12 residues. The germline gives CDR1 SEHNR, CDR2 FQNEAQ (reference sequence). The V and J ends lost 4 bases and 5 bases respectively, with 7 bases between them. For the CDR3, the DNA is TGTGCCAGCAGCTCAGCGGGAGATACGCAGTATTTT. Protein: CASSSAGDTQYF.

This clone has only one observation. V is TRBV9 and J is TRBJ1-1; D gene unclear. V was trimmed by 0 bases and J by 3 bases, leaving 12 bases between them. The CDR3 totals 15 residues. CDR1 is SGDLS and CDR2 is YYNGEE in the germline V gene. The CDR3 DNA follows: TGTGCCAGCAGCGTAGACGCGATGGGGTACACTGAAGCTTTCTTT. Translated: CASSVDAMGYTEAFF.

This sequence joins TRBV27 and TRBJ2-1; 7 nucleotides match TRBD1. Germline CDR1 and CDR2: MNHEY and SMNVEV (reference sequence). The CDR3 covers 14 residues. With 5 bases clipped from V and 3 bases from J, the junction kept 4 bases outside the gene matches. The CDR3 is CASSETGNYNEQFF. As DNA, the CDR3 is TGTGCCAGCAGTGAGACAGGGAACTACAATGAGCAGTTCTTC.

V is TRBV7-2 and J is TRBJ1-4; perhaps TRBD1 as D (6 bases). Per germline, CDR1 SGHTA and CDR2 FQGNSA. The V end lost 4 bases, the J end lost 8 bases, and 11 bases lay between the germline ends. This CDR3 is built from 13 residues. The CDR3 here is CASSSTGGEKLFF. In DNA, the CDR3 is TGTGCCAGCAGCTCGACAGGCGGAGAAAAACTGTTTTTT.